This TCR beta chain came from a study of blood T cell repertoires in COVID-19. Looking at the study overall: Specimens from acute and convalescent COVID-19 originated in the United States, Italy and Spain. PBMCs, B-cell-depleted T cells, or T cells provided the cDNA or gDNA that made up the material.

As processed by the authors: Amplification from reference gene primers served as the basis for estimated nucleated cell counts. Sequencing was performed with immunoSEQ multiplex PCR; in TCRdb, only in-frame clones are kept and a portion is missing. V and J calls and clone size come straight from that table; D and trimming were deduced from the DNA. The table records 120,000 or so clones, around 83% of them present only once. Trimming stripped 4 bases from V and 6 bases from J, with 10 bases between. CDR3 size: 13 residues. CDR1 is SNHLY and CDR2 is FYNNEI in the germline V gene. The chain combines TRBV2 with TRBJ1-5; D gene ambiguous. The sequenced material came from peripheral blood. The receptor's source is a man between 60 and 70 years old with acute or convalescent COVID-19. CDR3 coding DNA: TGTGCCAGCAGTGCTAGTCGGGGTCAGCCCCAGCATTTT. Translated: CASSASRGQPQHF.